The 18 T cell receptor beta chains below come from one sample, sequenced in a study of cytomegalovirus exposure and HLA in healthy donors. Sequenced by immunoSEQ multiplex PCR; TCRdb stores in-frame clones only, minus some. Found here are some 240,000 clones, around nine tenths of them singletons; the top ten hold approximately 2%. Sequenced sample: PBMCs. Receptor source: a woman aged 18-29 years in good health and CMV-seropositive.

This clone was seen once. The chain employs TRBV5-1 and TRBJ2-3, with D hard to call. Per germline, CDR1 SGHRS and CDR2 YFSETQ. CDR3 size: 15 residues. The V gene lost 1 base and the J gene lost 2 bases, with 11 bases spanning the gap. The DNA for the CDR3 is TGCGCCAGCAGCTTGAAGACTGCCCCCACAGATACGCAGTATTTT. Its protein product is CASSLKTAPTDTQYF.

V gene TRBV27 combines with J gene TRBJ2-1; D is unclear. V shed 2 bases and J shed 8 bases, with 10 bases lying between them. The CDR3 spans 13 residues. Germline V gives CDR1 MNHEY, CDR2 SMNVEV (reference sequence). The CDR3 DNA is TGTGCCAGCAGTTTAACGGGTTACGATGAGCAGTTCTTC. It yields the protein CASSLTGYDEQFF.

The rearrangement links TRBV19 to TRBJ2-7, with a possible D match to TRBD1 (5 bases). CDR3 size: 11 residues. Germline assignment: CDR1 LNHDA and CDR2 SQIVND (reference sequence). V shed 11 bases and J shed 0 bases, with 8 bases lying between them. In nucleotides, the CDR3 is TGTGCCGTAGGGGACTCCTACGAGCAGTACTTC. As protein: CAVGDSYEQYF. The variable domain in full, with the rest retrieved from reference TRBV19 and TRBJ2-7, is DGGITQSPKYLFRKEGQNVTLSCEQNLNHDAMYWYRQDPGQGLRLIYYSQIVNDFQKGDIAEGYSVSREKKESFPLTVTSAQKNPTAFYLCAVGDSYEQYFGPGTRLTVT.

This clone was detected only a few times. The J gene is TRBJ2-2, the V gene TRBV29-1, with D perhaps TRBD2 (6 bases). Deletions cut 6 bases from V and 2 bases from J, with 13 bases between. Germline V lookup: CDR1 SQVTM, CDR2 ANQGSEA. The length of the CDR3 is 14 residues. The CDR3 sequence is CSVFPSANTGELFF. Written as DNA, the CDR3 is TGCAGCGTCTTCCCTAGCGCCAACACCGGGGAGCTGTTTTTT.

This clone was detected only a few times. The CDR3 protein is CASSPGLAGGLFF. DNA of the CDR3: TGTGCCAGCAGTCCGGGACTAGCGGGAGGACTGTTCTTC. This sequence joins TRBV6-1 and TRBJ2-1; TRBD2 matches 15 bases. This CDR3 has 13 residues. Germline CDR1 MNHNS, CDR2 SASEGT. J gave up 15 bases and V 5 bases, and 5 bases lay outside the gene matches.

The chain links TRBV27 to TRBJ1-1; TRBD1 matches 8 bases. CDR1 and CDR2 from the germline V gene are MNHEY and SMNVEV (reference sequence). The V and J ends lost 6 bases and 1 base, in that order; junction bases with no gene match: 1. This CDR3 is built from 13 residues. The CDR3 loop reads CASRTGGNTEAFF. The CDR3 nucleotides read TGTGCCAGCAGAACAGGGGGGAACACTGAAGCTTTCTTT.

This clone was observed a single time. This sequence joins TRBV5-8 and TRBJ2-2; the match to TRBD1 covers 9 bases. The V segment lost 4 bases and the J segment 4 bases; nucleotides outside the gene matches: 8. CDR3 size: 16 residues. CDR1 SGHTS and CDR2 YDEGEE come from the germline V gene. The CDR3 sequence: CASSHRGQSGTGELFF. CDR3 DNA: TGTGCCAGCAGCCACAGGGGGCAGTCCGGCACCGGGGAGCTGTTTTTT.

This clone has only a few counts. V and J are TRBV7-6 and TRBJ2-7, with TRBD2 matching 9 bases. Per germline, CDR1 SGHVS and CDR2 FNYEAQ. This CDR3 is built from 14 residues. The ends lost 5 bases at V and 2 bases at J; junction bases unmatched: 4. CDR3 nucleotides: TGTGCCAGCAGCGTTGGACTAGCGCCCTACGAGCAGTACTTC. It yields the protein CASSVGLAPYEQYF. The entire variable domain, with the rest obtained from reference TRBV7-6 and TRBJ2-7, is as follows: GAGVSQSPRYKVTKRGQDVALRCDPISGHVSLYWYRQALGQGPEFLTYFNYEAQQDKSGLPNDRFSAERPEGSISTLTIQRTEQRDSAMYRCASSVGLAPYEQYFGPGTRLTVT.

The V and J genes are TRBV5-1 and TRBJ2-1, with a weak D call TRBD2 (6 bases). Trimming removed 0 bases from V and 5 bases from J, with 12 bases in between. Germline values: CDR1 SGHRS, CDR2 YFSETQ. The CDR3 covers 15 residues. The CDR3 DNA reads TGCGCCAGCAGCTTGGCGGGAGTGGCCCACAATGAGCAGTTCTTC. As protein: CASSLAGVAHNEQFF.

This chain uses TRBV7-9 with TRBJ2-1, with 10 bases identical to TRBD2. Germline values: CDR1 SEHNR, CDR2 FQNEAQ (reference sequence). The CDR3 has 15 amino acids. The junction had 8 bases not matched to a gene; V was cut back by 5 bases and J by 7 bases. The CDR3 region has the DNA TGTGCCAGCAGCCCACTACTAGCGGGGACTAATGAGCAGTTCTTC. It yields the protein CASSPLLAGTNEQFF.

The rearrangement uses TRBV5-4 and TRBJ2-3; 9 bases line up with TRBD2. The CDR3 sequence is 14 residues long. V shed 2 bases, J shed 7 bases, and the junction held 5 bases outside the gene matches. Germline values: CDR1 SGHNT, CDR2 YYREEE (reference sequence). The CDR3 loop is CASSFWTSENTQYF. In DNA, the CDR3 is TGTGCCAGCAGCTTTTGGACTAGCGAAAATACGCAGTATTTT.

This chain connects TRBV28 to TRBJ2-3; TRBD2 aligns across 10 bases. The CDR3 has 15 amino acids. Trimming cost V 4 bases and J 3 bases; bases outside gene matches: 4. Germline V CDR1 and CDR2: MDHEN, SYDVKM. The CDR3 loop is CASSSPGLATDTQYF. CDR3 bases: TGTGCCAGCAGTTCCCCGGGACTAGCGACAGATACGCAGTATTTT. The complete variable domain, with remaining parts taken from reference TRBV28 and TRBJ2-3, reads DVKVTQSSRYLVKRTGEKVFLECVQDMDHENMFWYRQDPGLGLRLIYFSYDVKMKEKGDIPEGYSVSREKKERFSLILESASTNQTSMYLCASSSPGLATDTQYFGPGTRLTVL.

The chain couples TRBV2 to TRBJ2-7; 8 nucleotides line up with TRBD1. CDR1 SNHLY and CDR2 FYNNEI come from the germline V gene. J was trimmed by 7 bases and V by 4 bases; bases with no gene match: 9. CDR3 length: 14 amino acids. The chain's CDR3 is CASSATGVLREQYF. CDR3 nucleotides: TGTGCCAGCAGTGCGACAGGGGTCCTCCGGGAGCAGTACTTC. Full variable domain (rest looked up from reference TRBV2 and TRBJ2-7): EPEVTQTPSHQVTQMGQEVILRCVPISNHLYFYWYRQILGQKVEFLVSFYNNEISEKSEIFDDQFSVERPDGSNFTLKIRSTKLEDSAMYFCASSATGVLREQYFGPGTRLTVT.

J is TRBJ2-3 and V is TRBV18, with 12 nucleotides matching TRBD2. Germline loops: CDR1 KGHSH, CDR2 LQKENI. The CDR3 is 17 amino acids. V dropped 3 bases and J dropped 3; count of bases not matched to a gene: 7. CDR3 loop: CASSPTLAGGPTDTQYF. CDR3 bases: TGTGCCAGCTCACCCACTCTAGCGGGAGGGCCAACAGATACGCAGTATTTT.

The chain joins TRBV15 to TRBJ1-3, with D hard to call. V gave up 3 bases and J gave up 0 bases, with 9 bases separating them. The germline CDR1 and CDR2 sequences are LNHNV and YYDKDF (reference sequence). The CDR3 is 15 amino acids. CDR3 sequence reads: CATSSRRDSGNTIYF. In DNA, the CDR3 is TGTGCCACCAGCAGTCGCCGGGACTCTGGAAACACCATATATTTT.

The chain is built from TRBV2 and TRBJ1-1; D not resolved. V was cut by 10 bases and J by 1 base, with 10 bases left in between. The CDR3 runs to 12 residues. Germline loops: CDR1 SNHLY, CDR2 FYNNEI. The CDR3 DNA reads TGTGCCATGAGCCCCACGAACACTGAAGCTTTCTTT. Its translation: CAMSPTNTEAFF.

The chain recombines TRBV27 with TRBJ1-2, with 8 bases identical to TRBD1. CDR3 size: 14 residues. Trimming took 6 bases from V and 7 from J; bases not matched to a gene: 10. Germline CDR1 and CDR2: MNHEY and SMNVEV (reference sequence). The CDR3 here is CASSRTGGAGGYTF. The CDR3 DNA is TGTGCCAGCAGCCGAACAGGGGGGGCTGGTGGCTACACCTTC.

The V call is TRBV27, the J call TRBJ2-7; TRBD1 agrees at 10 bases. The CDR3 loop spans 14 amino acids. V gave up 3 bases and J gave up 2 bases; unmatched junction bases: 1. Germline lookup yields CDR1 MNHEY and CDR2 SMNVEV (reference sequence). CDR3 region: CASSFGTGAYEQYF. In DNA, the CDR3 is TGTGCCAGCAGTTTCGGGACAGGGGCCTACGAGCAGTACTTC.